This T cell receptor (beta chain) originates from a study of immune evolution from preneoplasia to lung adenocarcinoma. Germline V gene sequence: CDR1 SGHRS, CDR2 YFSETQ. The V end was cut by 0 bases, the J end by 7 bases, with 19 bases between. The CDR3 contains 16 residues. Profiled with immunoSEQ multiplex PCR; TCRdb holds only in-frame clones, not every one. The sample lists 2,000 to 2,500 clones, around 84% occurring once. The V and J genes are TRBV5-1 and TRBJ1-1; D may be TRBD1 (5 bases). This receptor was obtained from a person aged 60 to 80 with invasive lung adenocarcinoma. The specimen was FFPE invasive lung adenocarcinoma tissue. The CDR3, as DNA: TGCGCCAGCAGCTTGGGCGATGGCGGGGCGGGCTTTGAAGCTTTCTTT. Translating gives CASSLGDGGAGFEAFF. The complete variable domain, with remaining parts taken from reference TRBV5-1 and TRBJ1-1, reads KAGVTQTPRYLIKTRGQQVTLSCSPISGHRSVSWYQQTPGQGLQFLFEYFSETQRNKGNFPGRFSGRQFSNSRSEMNVSTLELGDSALYLCASSLGDGGAGFEAFFGQGTRLTVV.